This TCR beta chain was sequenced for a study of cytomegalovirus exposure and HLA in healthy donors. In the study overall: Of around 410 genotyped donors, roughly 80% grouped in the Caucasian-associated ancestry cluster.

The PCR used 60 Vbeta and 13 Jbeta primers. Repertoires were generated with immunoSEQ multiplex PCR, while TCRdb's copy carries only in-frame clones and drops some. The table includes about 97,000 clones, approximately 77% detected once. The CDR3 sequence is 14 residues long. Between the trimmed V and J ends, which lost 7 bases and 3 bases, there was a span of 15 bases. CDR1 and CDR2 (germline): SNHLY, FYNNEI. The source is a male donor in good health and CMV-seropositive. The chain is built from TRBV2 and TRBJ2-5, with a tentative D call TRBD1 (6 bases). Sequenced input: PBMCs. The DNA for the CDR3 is TGTGCCAGCACTAAGAACAGGGTTGAAGAGACCCAGTACTTC. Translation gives CASTKNRVEETQYF.